This TCR beta chain was captured in a study of blood T cell repertoires in COVID-19. Study in general: Sample material is recorded as cDNA or gDNA derived from T cells, B-cell-depleted T cells, or PBMCs.

This clone was observed a single time. The protocol was immunoSEQ multiplex PCR, while the TCRdb copy is restricted to in-frame clones and leaves out a portion. The sample includes some 140,000 clones, roughly 83% of them seen just once. Germline CDR1 reads MGHRA; CDR2 reads YSYEKL. The length of the CDR3 is 15 residues. The J segment lost 5 bases and the V segment lost 6 bases, leaving 5 bases of the junction unmatched. This chain joins TRBV4-1 and TRBJ2-1; 12 bases line up with TRBD2. The clonotype originates from a man aged 60-69 years with acute or convalescent COVID-19. Sequencing was carried out using peripheral blood. The CDR3 protein is CASSLTSGSNNEQFF. The CDR3 bases are TGCGCCAGCAGTCTGACTAGCGGGAGTAACAATGAGCAGTTCTTC.